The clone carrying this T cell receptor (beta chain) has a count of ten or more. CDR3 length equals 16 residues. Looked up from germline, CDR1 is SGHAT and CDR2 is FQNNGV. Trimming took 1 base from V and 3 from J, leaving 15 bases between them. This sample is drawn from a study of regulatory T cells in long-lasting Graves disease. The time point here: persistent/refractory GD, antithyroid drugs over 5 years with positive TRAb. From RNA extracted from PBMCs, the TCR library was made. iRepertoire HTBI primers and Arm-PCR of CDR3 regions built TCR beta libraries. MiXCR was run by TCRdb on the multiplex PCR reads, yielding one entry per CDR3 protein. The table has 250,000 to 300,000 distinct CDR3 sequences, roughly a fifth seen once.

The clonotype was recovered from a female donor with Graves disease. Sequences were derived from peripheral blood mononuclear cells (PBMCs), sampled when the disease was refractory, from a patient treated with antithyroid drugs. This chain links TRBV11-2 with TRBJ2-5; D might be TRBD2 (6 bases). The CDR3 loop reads CASSLVSMWEEETQYF. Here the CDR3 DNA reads TGTGCCAGCAGCTTAGTTTCGATGTGGGAGGAAGAGACCCAGTACTTC.